The clone carrying this T cell receptor (beta chain) was observed a few times. Its target is unknown. The source of the sample is a study of T-cell memory formation after mild COVID-19. Study-level results: Clones shrinking between day 15 and 85 showed a balanced CD4/CD8 split, and those that grew later tilted toward CD4+. Most CD4+ clones that shrank were in CM and EM, while CD8+ ones turned up in EMRA.

V was pared by 2 bases and J by 4 bases, with 16 bases between. This CDR3 is 16 amino acids long. Germline V CDR1 and CDR2: MNHEY, SVGAGI. A single record per CDR3 protein comes from TCRdb applying MiXCR to the 5' RACE reads. The sample holds 110,000 to 150,000 distinct CDR3 sequences, 11% to 15% seen once. This TCR came from an adult woman who had mild COVID-19 (a few samples of this study predate the infection). Cell type and time point are not known. The specimen was PBMCs or a T cell subset sorted from them (not recorded which). The chain combines TRBV6-5 with TRBJ2-3; D is undetermined. DNA for the CDR3: TGTGCCAGCAGTTACGCGGCTAGTTACCTCCCAGATACGCAGTATTTT. Its protein product is CASSYAASYLPDTQYF.